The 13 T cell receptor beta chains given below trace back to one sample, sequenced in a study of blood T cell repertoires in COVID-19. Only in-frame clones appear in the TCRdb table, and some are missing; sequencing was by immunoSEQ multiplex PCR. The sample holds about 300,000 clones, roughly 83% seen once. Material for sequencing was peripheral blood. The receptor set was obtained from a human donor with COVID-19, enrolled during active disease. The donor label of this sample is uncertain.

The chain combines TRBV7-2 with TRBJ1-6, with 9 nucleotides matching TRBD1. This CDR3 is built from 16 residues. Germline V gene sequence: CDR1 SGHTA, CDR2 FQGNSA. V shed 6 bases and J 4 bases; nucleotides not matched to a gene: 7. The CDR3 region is CASSFGTGRYNSPLHF. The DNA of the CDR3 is TGTGCCAGCAGTTTCGGGACAGGGCGTTATAATTCACCCCTCCACTTT.

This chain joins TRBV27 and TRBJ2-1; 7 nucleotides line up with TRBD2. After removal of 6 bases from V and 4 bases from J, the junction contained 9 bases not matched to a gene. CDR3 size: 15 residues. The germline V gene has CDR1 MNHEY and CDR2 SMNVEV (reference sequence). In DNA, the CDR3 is TGTGCCAGCAGCAATCTAGCGGTTAGTTACAATGAGCAGTTCTTC. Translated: CASSNLAVSYNEQFF.

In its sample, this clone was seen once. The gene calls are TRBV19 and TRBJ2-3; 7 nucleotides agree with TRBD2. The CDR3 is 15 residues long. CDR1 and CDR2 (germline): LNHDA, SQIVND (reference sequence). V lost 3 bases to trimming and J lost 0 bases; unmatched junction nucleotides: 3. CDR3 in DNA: TGTGCCAGTAGTATCCCTAGCGGAAGCACAGATACGCAGTATTTT. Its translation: CASSIPSGSTDTQYF.

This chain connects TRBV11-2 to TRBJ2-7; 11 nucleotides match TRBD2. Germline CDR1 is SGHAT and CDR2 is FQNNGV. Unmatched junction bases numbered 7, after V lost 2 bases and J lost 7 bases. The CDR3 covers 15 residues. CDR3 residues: CASSLIAGGPREQYF. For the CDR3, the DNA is TGTGCCAGCAGCTTAATAGCGGGAGGGCCGCGAGAGCAGTACTTC.

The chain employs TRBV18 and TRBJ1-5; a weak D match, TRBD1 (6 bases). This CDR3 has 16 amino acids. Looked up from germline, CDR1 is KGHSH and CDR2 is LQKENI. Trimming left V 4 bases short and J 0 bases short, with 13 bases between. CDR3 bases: TGTGCCAGCTCACACGACAGGTCTTATAGCAATCAGCCCCAGCATTTT. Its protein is CASSHDRSYSNQPQHF.

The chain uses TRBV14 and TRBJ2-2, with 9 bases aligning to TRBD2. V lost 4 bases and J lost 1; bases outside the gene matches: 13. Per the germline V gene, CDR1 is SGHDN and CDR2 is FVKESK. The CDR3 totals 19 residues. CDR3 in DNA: TGTGCCAGCAGCCCACGAAAGGGCGCTAGCGGGGTGAACACCGGGGAGCTGTTTTTT. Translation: CASSPRKGASGVNTGELFF. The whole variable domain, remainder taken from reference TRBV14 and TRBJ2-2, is EAGVTQFPSHSVIEKGQTVTLRCDPISGHDNLYWYRRVMGKEIKFLLHFVKESKQDESGMPNNRFLAERTGGTYSTLKVQPAELEDSGVYFCASSPRKGASGVNTGELFFGEGSRLTVL.

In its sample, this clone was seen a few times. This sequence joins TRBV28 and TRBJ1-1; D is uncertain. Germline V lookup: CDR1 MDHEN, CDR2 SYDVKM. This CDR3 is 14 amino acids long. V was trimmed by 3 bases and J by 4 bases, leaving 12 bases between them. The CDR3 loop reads CASSFQFGSTEAFF. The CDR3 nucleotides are TGTGCCAGCAGTTTCCAATTCGGGAGCACTGAAGCTTTCTTT.

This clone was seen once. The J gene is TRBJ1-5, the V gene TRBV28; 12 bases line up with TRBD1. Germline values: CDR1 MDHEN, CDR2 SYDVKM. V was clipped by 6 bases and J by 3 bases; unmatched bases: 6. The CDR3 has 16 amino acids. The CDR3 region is CASSRDRGPNNQPQHF. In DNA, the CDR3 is TGTGCCAGCAGCCGGGACAGGGGGCCGAACAATCAGCCCCAGCATTTT.

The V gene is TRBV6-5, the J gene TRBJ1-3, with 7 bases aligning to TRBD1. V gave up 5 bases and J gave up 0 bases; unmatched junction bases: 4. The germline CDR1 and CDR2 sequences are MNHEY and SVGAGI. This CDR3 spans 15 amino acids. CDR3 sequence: CASSLTGDSGNTIYF. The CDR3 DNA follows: TGTGCCAGCAGTCTAACAGGGGACTCTGGAAACACCATATATTTT.

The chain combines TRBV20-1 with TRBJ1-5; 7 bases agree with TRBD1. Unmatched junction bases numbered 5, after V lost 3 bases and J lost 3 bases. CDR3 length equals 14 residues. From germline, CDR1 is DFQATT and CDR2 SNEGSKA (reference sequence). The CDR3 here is CSASQGGYNQPQHF. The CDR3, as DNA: TGCAGTGCTAGTCAGGGGGGATACAATCAGCCCCAGCATTTT.

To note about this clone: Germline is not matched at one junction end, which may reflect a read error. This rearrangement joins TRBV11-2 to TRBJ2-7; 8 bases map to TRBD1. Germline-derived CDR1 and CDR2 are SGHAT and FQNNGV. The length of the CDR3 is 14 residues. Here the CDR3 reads CASSLDRGVNEQYF. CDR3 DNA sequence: TGTGCCAGCAGCCTAGACAGGGGAGTCAACGAGCAGTACTTC. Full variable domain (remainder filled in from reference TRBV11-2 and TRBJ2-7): EAGVAQSPRYKIIEKRQSVAFWCNPISGHATLYWYQQILGQGPKLLIQFQNNGVVDDSQLPKDRFSAERLKGVDSTLKIQPAKLEDSAVYLCASSLDRGVNEQYFGPGTRLTVT.

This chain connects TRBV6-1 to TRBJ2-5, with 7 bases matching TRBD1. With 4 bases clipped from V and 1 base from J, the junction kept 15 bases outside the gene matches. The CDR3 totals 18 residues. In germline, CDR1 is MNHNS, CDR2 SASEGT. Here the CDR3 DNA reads TGTGCCAGCAGTGCACCTCCGGGACAGACAAGCCCCCAAGAGACCCAGTACTTC. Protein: CASSAPPGQTSPQETQYF.

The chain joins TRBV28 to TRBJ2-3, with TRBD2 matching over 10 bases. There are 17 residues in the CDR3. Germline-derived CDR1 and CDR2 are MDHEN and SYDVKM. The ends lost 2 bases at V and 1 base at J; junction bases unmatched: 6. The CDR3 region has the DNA TGTGCCAGCAGTTTAACGGCTAGCGGGAGTCGCACAGATACGCAGTATTTT. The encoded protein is CASSLTASGSRTDTQYF.